This T cell receptor (beta chain) was profiled in a study of monozygotic twins with inflammatory bowel disease. Comment on this clonotype: The antigen is unknown.

The germline gives CDR1 MNHNS, CDR2 SASEGT. This CDR3 has 17 residues. TCRdb reprocessed the 5' RACE reads; each CDR3 protein has one entry and no DNA is given. This sample's table reports tens of thousands of distinct CDR3 sequences. Study-level results: Repertoire similarity was not found to differ between concordant and discordant twins, possibly from limited power.

The receptor was isolated from a human donor with ulcerative colitis or Crohn's disease, or a healthy co-twin of an affected twin (not recorded which). Sequenced sample: blood. J is TRBJ1-2 and V is TRBV6-1. CDR3 protein: CASSQRWQTLTNYGYTF.